The table lists the clone carrying this T cell receptor beta chain with a count of one. The record originates from a study of technical replicates of blood from a handful of donors. Here immunoSEQ multiplex PCR was the method, and the copy in TCRdb shows in-frame clones only, minus some. The sample lists roughly 57,000 clones; more than 90% were seen once. V was shortened by 3 bases and J by 2 bases, with 13 bases between the two germline ends. Germline loops: CDR1 GTSNPN, CDR2 SVGIG (reference sequence). The CDR3 has 15 amino acids. Sequenced: PBMCs. V gene TRBV30 combines with J gene TRBJ2-2; D might be TRBD1 (6 bases). The sequence was collected from a human donor in good health. Some clones in this sample may be carry-over from other donors' samples. Here the CDR3 reads CAWSALGANTGELFF. CDR3 DNA sequence: TGTGCCTGGAGCGCGCTGGGGGCAAACACCGGGGAGCTGTTTTTT.